This T cell receptor (beta chain) appears in the sequencing data of a study of shared clonotypes between healthy human individuals. With regard to this clone: Antigen: not known.

The repertoire was sequenced with immunoSEQ multiplex PCR; TCRdb's copy has only in-frame clones and lacks some. The data show 1 million to 1.2 million clones, 60% to 80% seen once. Germline trimming cut 5 bases from V and 6 bases from J; bases unmatched to any gene: 3. CDR1 is SGHTA, CDR2 FQGTGA, per germline. CDR3 length: 13 amino acids. Only Caucasian adults living in Nashville, Tennessee served as donors. CD45RA-negative memory and CD45RA+ naive subsets were split from the CD4+ cells. Study findings and constraints: A handful of donors showed sharing of approximately 5% of naive CD4 clonotypes.

This TCR came from a man in his late teens or twenties in good health. Some clones in this sample may be carry-over from other donors' samples. The material sequenced was memory CD4+ T cells from PBMCs. Subset denoted: CD45RA-negative fraction. V is TRBV7-3 and J is TRBJ2-2, with 7 bases fitting TRBD2. This chain's CDR3 is CASSAREPGELFF. Written as DNA, the CDR3 is TGTGCCAGCAGCGCGCGGGAGCCCGGGGAGCTGTTTTTT.